This paragraph covers one T cell receptor (beta chain) sequence. The sample belongs to a study of blood T cell repertoires in COVID-19. Clones were sequenced by immunoSEQ multiplex PCR, and TCRdb holds only the in-frame ones, with some missing. Of around 220,000 clones in the sample, 80% were seen once. The CDR3 loop spans 16 amino acids. Germline loops: CDR1 KGHSH, CDR2 LQKENI. Losses at the gene ends were 1 base for V and 4 bases for J; bases not matched to a gene: 1. This chain uses TRBV18 with TRBJ2-3; 14 nucleotides align to TRBD2. The source is a woman between 40 and 50 years old with acute COVID-19. The sample taken for sequencing was PBMCs or T cells enriched from blood (not recorded which). For the CDR3, the DNA is TGTGCCAGCTCACCACTGGGACTAGCGGGAGCAGATACGCAGTATTTT. It specifies CASSPLGLAGADTQYF.